This TCR beta chain was retrieved from a study of tumor-infiltrating lymphocytes in primary liver carcinoma. The wider study: Each sample had roughly 3.65 to 7.5 million productive TCRbeta reads regardless of tissue type. Whole-study findings and limits: When set against blood, tumors had a significantly higher top-250-clone fraction (p = 0.039).

The researchers produced TCR beta cDNA from 400 to 650 ng total RNA with a constant-region primer. ARM-PCR was slightly modified, and three nested multiplex PCR rounds with it gave rise to the TCR beta libraries. TCRdb itself ran the multiplex PCR reads through MiXCR, one entry per CDR3 protein. The sample lists tens of thousands of distinct CDR3 sequences, around 79% seen once, with 25% in the top ten. A word on this clonotype: The antigen remains undetermined.

DNA and RNA were both co-extracted from approximately 20-30 mg of bulk tissue that had not been sorted. Source material: liver tumor tissue from sampling region 2. Described subset: tumor region T2, inferior pole. This TCR came from a man aged 40-55 years with primary liver carcinoma and hepatitis B virus infection.

The CDR3 nucleotides read TGCAACGCTGCCCCGACTAGCTGGGAAGACGAGCAGTACTTC. Amino acids: CNAAPTSWEDEQYF. The genes are TRBV29-1 and TRBJ2-7, with 7 positions matching TRBD2. Per the germline V gene, CDR1 is SQVTM and CDR2 is ANQGSEA. The CDR3 is made up of 14 amino acids.